This T cell receptor beta chain was documented in a study of breast tumors, draining lymph nodes, adjacent tissues. Study observations and caveats: Luminal-like breast cancer showed significantly higher tumor–nontumor repertoire similarity than basal-like. Data only fit, rather than demonstrated, lymph node origin of most tumor T cells. The data were judged consistent with most tumor T cells coming from lymph node and expanding in tumor. Tumor TCR diversity was below lymph nodes but above nontumor tissue.

This clonotype occurred many times. Antigen: not known. The CDR3 runs 14 residues. From germline, CDR1 is SGHRS and CDR2 YFSETQ. V lost 0 bases, J lost 14 bases, and 9 bases stayed unmatched. Axillary draining lymph nodes of breast cancer patients supplied the node samples. TCRdb independently ran MiXCR on the multiplex PCR reads; one entry per CDR3 protein. The sample records about 130,000 distinct CDR3 sequences, less than 20% being singletons. This TCR came from a female donor with breast cancer. Some clones in this sample may be carry-over from other donors' samples. Sequencing was carried out using axillary lymph node tissue. V gene TRBV5-1 combines with J gene TRBJ2-1, with 9 bases matching TRBD2. In DNA form, the CDR3 reads TGCGCCAGCAGCTTGGTGGTAGCTAGCGGGGAAAAGTTCTTC. Amino acid sequence: CASSLVVASGEKFF.